The source of this TCR beta chain is a study of T cell responses to AZD1222 COVID-19 vaccine. The study's findings and limits: Only a handful of AZD1222 recipients, more than 5 in all, had baseline seropositivity. Regions 160-218 and 743-854 held dominance among vaccine-associated CD4 TCRs, which spanned spike. Only after the peak T cell response were repertoires sampled.

Clones were sequenced by immunoSEQ multiplex PCR, and TCRdb holds only the in-frame ones, with some missing. The repertoire holds 150,000 or so clones, with less than 90% as singletons. Only a few counts were recorded for this clone. Antigen unknown. The starting material was peripheral blood, obtained on day 0 of AZD1222 vaccination. The receptor was isolated from an adult in good health.

The CDR3 region is CASSQDPLGSGGAGDTQYF. CDR3 nucleotide sequence: TGTGCCAGCAGCCAAGATCCCCTGGGTAGCGGGGGGGCCGGAGATACGCAGTATTTT. The chain combines TRBV4-2 with TRBJ2-3; 11 bases line up with TRBD2. Germline V lookup: CDR1 LGHNA, CDR2 YNFKEQ. This CDR3 spans 19 amino acids. V lost 0 bases and J lost 5; bases outside the gene matches: 13.